This T cell receptor beta chain was sequenced for a study of CD8 T cells in ankylosing spondylitis (dated by TCRdb to between 2016 and 2019). Concerning the study at large: T cell receptor beta repertoires were profiled in healthy donors and ankylosing spondylitis patients so that disease-linked TCR variants could be found. In total, the full study cohort was made up of over a hundred healthy donors and 25 to 30 ankylosing spondylitis patients. Peripheral blood was sampled, and synovial fluid was additionally collected from ankylosing spondylitis patients. Points the paper makes about the study in general: The disease-linked clones had a CD8+ phenotype and were found at relatively low frequencies in peripheral blood. Some motif variants were previously reported in synovial fluid and blood of reactive arthritis patients, suggesting common disease-initiation mechanisms. According to the report, matched synovial fluid samples from ankylosing spondylitis patients were significantly enriched for the disease-linked clones. Blood from ankylosing spondylitis patients appeared to be characterized by a TCR beta motif made up of about 8 highly homologous amino acid variants.

From V the trimming removes 0 bases and from J it removes 11 bases, while the gene matches leave 10 bases of the junction unaccounted for. The CDR3, from cysteine to phenylalanine, totals 14 residues. Solely the CDR3 DNA is kept, with 42 bases framed from the first base. The germline V gene (reference sequence) yields DFQATT for CDR1 and SNEGSKA for CDR2. For sequencing, an Illumina HiSeq 2500 was employed. Quantitative 5'-RACE with molecular barcodes was the method used to prepare the TCR beta libraries. The paper's data handling went like this. A new computational method, built on a probabilistic model of VDJ rearrangement, was used to identify disease-linked TCR variants. TCRdb took the public reads, trimmed them with fastp at Q25, ran MiXCR for clone calling and kept in-frame beta chains. Rows are combined by CDR3 protein, so each entry shows the most common genes and DNA. The V and J calls were not made by the authors but by TCRdb's processing. This sample lists about 320,000 distinct CDR3 sequences; roughly 11% were detected once. The ten largest clonotypes hold around 8.4% of the sample.

This clonotype has at least ten counts. Its target antigen remains unknown. Nothing much larger sits one base from this clone, and base qualities are not available. The rearranged segments are TRBV20-1 and TRBJ2-3; TRBD2 matches 8 bases in the middle. Sequences were obtained from blood, either unsorted or a sorted T cell fraction (not recorded which). The origin of this receptor is a female donor with ankylosing spondylitis or in good health (not recorded which). The DNA sequence is as follows: TGCAGTGCTAGAGATAATAGCGGGGCGGGGGGGCAGTATTTT. It encodes CSARDNSGAGGQYF.